The 4 T cell receptor beta chains below were found in one sample sequenced in a study of cytomegalovirus exposure and HLA in healthy donors. Libraries were prepared by immunoSEQ multiplex PCR; TCRdb keeps only in-frame clonotypes and omits some of them. Of 90,000 to 150,000 clones in the sample, approximately 88% are singletons; the top ten hold around 2%. Sequencing was carried out using PBMCs. These receptors originate from a man aged 18 to 30 in good health and CMV-seronegative.

This clone has only a few counts. Here the CDR3 DNA reads TGTGCCAGCAGTTACTTGGACAGCGATCAGCCCCAGCATTTT. Residues: CASSYLDSDQPQHF. The chain joins TRBV6-6 to TRBJ1-5, with TRBD1 as a possible D gene (6 bases). V lost 1 base, J lost 5 bases, and 9 bases lay in between. The CDR3 loop spans 14 amino acids. CDR1 and CDR2 (germline): MNHNY, SVGAGI (reference sequence).

The V call is TRBV9, the J call TRBJ2-3; 7 positions agree with TRBD2. The CDR3 has 16 amino acids. The germline CDR1 and CDR2 sequences are SGDLS and YYNGEE. Unmatched junction bases numbered 4, after V lost 0 bases and J lost 0 bases. The CDR3 region has the DNA TGTGCCAGCAGCGTAGTAGGCGGGGGAAGCACAGATACGCAGTATTTT. This encodes CASSVVGGGSTDTQYF.

The V and J genes are TRBV19 and TRBJ2-7; weak D call: TRBD1 (5 bases). With 3 bases removed from V and 3 bases from J, the gap between germline ends came to 18 bases. CDR1 is LNHDA, CDR2 SQIVND, per germline (reference sequence). The length of the CDR3 is 16 residues. In DNA, the CDR3 is TGTGCCAGTAGTATCTGTCCAGGGAACCCACACTACGAGCAGTACTTC. Its protein is CASSICPGNPHYEQYF.

The chain combines TRBV6-5 with TRBJ1-3, with D perhaps TRBD1 (6 bases). V lost 8 bases and J 6 bases, leaving 14 bases between the germline ends. Germline assignment: CDR1 MNHEY and CDR2 SVGAGI. The CDR3 is 13 residues long. The CDR3 spells CASLATGQNTIYF. In nucleotides, the CDR3 is TGTGCCAGCTTGGCGACAGGACAAAACACCATATATTTT.